This TCR beta chain was recovered during a study of naive and memory T cell subsets. Overall study results and limits: Naive repertoires, especially CD8, held a few larger clonotypes, possibly memory cells re-expressing CD45RA.

Both TRBC1 and TRBC2 were covered by a beta constant-region primer of two equimolar oligonucleotides. Ligated cDNA was amplified by four rounds of PCR with nested alpha and beta constant-region primers and SP2. Each CDR3 protein is one row after TCRdb ran MiXCR on the UMI-ligation and nested PCR reads. The data show around 83,000 distinct CDR3 sequences, around 10% seen once. This CDR3 comprises 12 residues. Trimming stripped 3 bases from V and 10 bases from J, with 10 bases between. Germline V gene sequence: CDR1 LNHDA, CDR2 SQIVND (reference sequence). This clonotype was detected a few times. Antigen specificity is unknown.

V is TRBV19 and J is TRBJ2-1; D may correspond to TRBD1 or TRBD2 (5 bases each). The receptor's source is a human donor in good health. The sequenced material came from naive CD4+ T cells from blood. The CDR3 coding sequence is TGTGCCAGTAGTATTGACTGGGGGGAGCAGTTCTTC. Amino acids: CASSIDWGEQFF.